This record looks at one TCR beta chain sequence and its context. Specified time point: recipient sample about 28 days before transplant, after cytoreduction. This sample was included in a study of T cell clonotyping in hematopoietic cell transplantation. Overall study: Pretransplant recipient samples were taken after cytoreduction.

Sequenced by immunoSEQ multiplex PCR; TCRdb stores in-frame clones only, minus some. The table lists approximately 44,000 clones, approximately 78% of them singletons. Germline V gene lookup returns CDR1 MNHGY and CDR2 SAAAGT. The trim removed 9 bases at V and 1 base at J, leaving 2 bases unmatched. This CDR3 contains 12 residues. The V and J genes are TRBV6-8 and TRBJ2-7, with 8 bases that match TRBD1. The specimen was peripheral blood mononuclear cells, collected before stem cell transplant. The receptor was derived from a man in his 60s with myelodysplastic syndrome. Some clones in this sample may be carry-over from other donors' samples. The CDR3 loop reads CARGTGSYEQYF. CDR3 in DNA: TGTGCCAGGGGGACAGGATCCTACGAGCAGTACTTC.